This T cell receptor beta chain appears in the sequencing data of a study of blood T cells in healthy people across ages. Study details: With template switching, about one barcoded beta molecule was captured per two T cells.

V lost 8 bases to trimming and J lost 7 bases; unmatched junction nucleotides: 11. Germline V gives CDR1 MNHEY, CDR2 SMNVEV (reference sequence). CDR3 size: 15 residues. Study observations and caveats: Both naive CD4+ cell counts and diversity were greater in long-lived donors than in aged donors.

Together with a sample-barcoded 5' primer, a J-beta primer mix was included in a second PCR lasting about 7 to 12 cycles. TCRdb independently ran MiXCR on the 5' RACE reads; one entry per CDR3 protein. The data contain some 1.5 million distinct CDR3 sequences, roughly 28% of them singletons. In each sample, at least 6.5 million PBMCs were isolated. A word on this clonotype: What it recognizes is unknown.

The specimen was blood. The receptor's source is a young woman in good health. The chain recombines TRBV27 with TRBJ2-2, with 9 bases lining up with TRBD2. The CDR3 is CASFPLAGVIGELFF. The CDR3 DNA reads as TGTGCCAGCTTTCCTTTAGCGGGAGTTATCGGGGAGCTGTTTTTT.